The next 23 T cell receptor beta chains were all read from a single sample in a study of T cell responses to AZD1222 COVID-19 vaccine. Produced via immunoSEQ multiplex PCR; TCRdb's table is partial and in-frame only. The table lists about 40,000 clones, around 90% of them singletons. Sequenced material: peripheral blood, taken 28 days after the second dose of the MenACWY control vaccine. The receptors derive from an adult who received the MenACWY meningococcal vaccine as a control.

The CDR3 bases are TGTGCCAGCAGCGAGGGGGGCCCCCAAGAGACCCAGTACTTC. This translates into CASSEGGPQETQYF. The chain recombines TRBV7-3 with TRBJ2-5; TRBD1 or TRBD2 may be the D gene (6 bases each). Trimming stripped 5 bases from V and 1 base from J, with 11 bases between. The CDR3 is 14 residues long. Germline CDR1 SGHTA, CDR2 FQGTGA. The full variable domain, in which reference TRBV7-3 and TRBJ2-5 provide the parts outside the CDR3, is GAGVSQTPSNKVTEKGKYVELRCDPISGHTALYWYRQSLGQGPEFLIYFQGTGAADDSGLPNDRFFAVRPEGSVSTLKIQRTERGDSAVYLCASSEGGPQETQYFGPGTRLLVL.

V gene TRBV18 combines with J gene TRBJ2-6, with 11 positions matching TRBD1. The CDR3 is 19 amino acids. Unmatched junction bases numbered 9, after V lost 3 bases and J lost 2 bases. Germline CDR1 is KGHSH and CDR2 is LQKENI. In DNA, the CDR3 is TGTGCCAGCTCACCGTTCGGACAGGGGGCGAAGGCTGGGGCCAACGTCCTGACTTTC. Its protein product is CASSPFGQGAKAGANVLTF. The full variable domain, its missing parts supplied by reference TRBV18 and TRBJ2-6, is NAGVMQNPRHLVRRRGQEARLRCSPMKGHSHVYWYRQLPEEGLKFMVYLQKENIIDESGMPKERFSAEFPKEGPSILRIQQVVRGDSAAYFCASSPFGQGAKAGANVLTFGAGSRLTVL.

V is TRBV9 and J is TRBJ2-3; 7 bases fit TRBD2. Germline-derived CDR1 and CDR2 are SGDLS and YYNGEE. The CDR3 covers 15 residues. V dropped 0 bases and J dropped 1; count of bases not matched to a gene: 2. The CDR3, as DNA: TGTGCCAGCAGCGTAGAGGGAGGGGGCACAGATACGCAGTATTTT. As protein: CASSVEGGGTDTQYF.

This rearrangement joins TRBV27 to TRBJ2-7, with D perhaps matching TRBD2 (6 bases). Per the germline V gene, CDR1 is MNHEY and CDR2 is SMNVEV (reference sequence). Between the trimmed V and J ends, which lost 5 bases and 4 bases, there was a span of 15 bases. The CDR3 runs to 14 residues. The CDR3 region is CASSPSRDFYEQYF. The CDR3 coding sequence is TGTGCCAGCAGTCCGTCCCGGGACTTTTACGAGCAGTACTTC.

J is TRBJ2-1 and V is TRBV28; TRBD1 matches at 9 bases. The CDR3 has 19 residues. Germline V lookup: CDR1 MDHEN, CDR2 SYDVKM. Trimming cost V 6 bases and J 2 bases; bases outside gene matches: 17. CDR3 in amino acids: CASSLISPPGTGPYNEQFF. CDR3 in DNA: TGTGCCAGCAGCCTCATAAGCCCCCCCGGGACAGGGCCCTACAATGAGCAGTTCTTC.

The chain carries TRBV4-1 and TRBJ2-5; 13 bases map to TRBD2. This CDR3 is built from 17 residues. With V trimmed by 1 base and J by 2 bases, 4 bases remained unmatched. Germline CDR1 reads MGHRA; CDR2 reads YSYEKL. The CDR3 DNA sequence: TGCGCCAGCAGCCAAGGACTAGCGGGAGGCTGGCAAGAGACCCAGTACTTC. The encoded protein is CASSQGLAGGWQETQYF.

The V and J genes are TRBV6-4 and TRBJ2-3, with D maybe TRBD2 (5 bases). With 3 bases removed from V and 2 bases from J, the gap between germline ends came to 6 bases. Per germline, CDR1 MRHNA and CDR2 SNTAGT. The CDR3 extends over 13 amino acids. CDR3: CASSEADTDTQYF. DNA of the CDR3: TGTGCCAGCAGTGAAGCGGACACAGATACGCAGTATTTT.

The rearrangement joins TRBV5-1 to TRBJ1-4; D is unclear. There are 13 residues in the CDR3. Germline-derived CDR1 and CDR2 are SGHRS and YFSETQ. Trimming removed 0 bases from V and 8 bases from J, with 8 bases in between. In nucleotides, the CDR3 is TGCGCCAGCAGCTTGGTGGGTTCCGAAAAACTGTTTTTT. This codes for CASSLVGSEKLFF.

The chain employs TRBV7-9 and TRBJ1-1; possible D gene TRBD1, 5 bases. In germline, CDR1 is SEHNR, CDR2 FQNEAQ (reference sequence). This CDR3 has 14 amino acids. V dropped 5 bases and J dropped 1 base, with 11 bases sitting between them. This CDR3 is CASSPTRGNTEAFF. Here the CDR3 DNA reads TGTGCCAGCAGCCCAACAAGGGGGAACACTGAAGCTTTCTTT.

J is TRBJ2-7 and V is TRBV27; the match to TRBD2 covers 9 bases. There are 14 residues in the CDR3. The germline V gene has CDR1 MNHEY and CDR2 SMNVEV (reference sequence). After removal of 6 bases from V and 1 base from J, the junction contained 4 bases not matched to a gene. The DNA for the CDR3 is TGTGCCAGCAGCTTAGCGGGAGAATCCTACGAGCAGTACTTC. Protein product: CASSLAGESYEQYF.

Of note for this clone: At one of its ends the junction is not consistent with the germline gene, which may arise from a read error. The J gene is TRBJ1-1, the V gene TRBV28; possible D gene TRBD1, 6 bases. The CDR3 contains 15 residues. Germline CDR1 and CDR2: MDHEN and SYDVKM. The CDR3 coding sequence is TGTGCCAGCACCCAAGGGGGTGGCGGAAATATTCTCCCGCGATTT. Amino acids: CASTQGGGGNILPRF.

The chain is built from TRBV5-1 and TRBJ2-2; D remains ambiguous. Germline CDR1 is SGHRS and CDR2 is YFSETQ. V was cut by 1 base and J by 7 bases, with 5 bases left in between. The CDR3 is 12 residues long. The CDR3 here is CASSLNGGELFF. The CDR3 coding sequence is TGCGCCAGCAGCTTGAACGGCGGGGAGCTGTTTTTT.

The chain uses TRBV6-4 and TRBJ1-5; perhaps TRBD1 as D (6 bases). CDR1 and CDR2 (germline): MRHNA, SNTAGT. The CDR3 length is 13 residues. V lost 4 bases and J 7 bases, leaving 11 bases between the germline ends. CDR3 nucleotides: TGTGCCAGCAGTGTGGGCCAGGGGCAGCCCCAGCATTTT. This codes for CASSVGQGQPQHF.

CDR3 residues: CASSPDVAETQYF. CDR3 nucleotide sequence: TGTGCCAGCAGCCCGGATGTTGCGGAGACCCAGTACTTC. The rearrangement uses TRBV5-4 and TRBJ2-5; the D is unclear. Trimming shortened V by 4 bases and J by 5 bases, and 12 bases separated the two germline ends. The germline V gene has CDR1 SGHNT and CDR2 YYREEE (reference sequence). This CDR3 is built from 13 residues.

J is TRBJ2-5 and V is TRBV5-1; possible D gene TRBD2, 7 bases. Germline CDR1 is SGHRS and CDR2 is YFSETQ. The CDR3 covers 15 residues. V lost 0 bases to trimming and J lost 5 bases, with 14 bases between them. In nucleotides, the CDR3 is TGCGCCAGCAGCTTGGAGCCGGGGGGCGGGGAGACCCAGTACTTC. This gives the protein CASSLEPGGGETQYF.

The chain combines TRBV27 with TRBJ2-3; perhaps D is TRBD1 or TRBD2 (5 bases each). There are 13 residues in the CDR3. V lost 3 bases and J lost 6, with 10 bases in between. Germline-derived CDR1 and CDR2 are MNHEY and SMNVEV (reference sequence). CDR3 bases: TGTGCCAGCAGTTTTTGGGACGTCGATACGCAGTATTTT. Protein product: CASSFWDVDTQYF.

This chain uses TRBV28 with TRBJ1-4; D remains unclear. This CDR3 comprises 15 residues. V was shortened by 6 bases and J by 0 bases, with 11 bases between the two germline ends. Germline CDR1 reads MDHEN; CDR2 reads SYDVKM. CDR3 nucleotide sequence: TGTGCCAGCAGCGACGAATTCGCAACTAATGAAAAACTGTTTTTT. Encoded protein: CASSDEFATNEKLFF.

This chain joins TRBV4-1 and TRBJ2-7; 7 positions match TRBD1. Germline V gives CDR1 MGHRA, CDR2 YSYEKL. The CDR3 contains 15 residues. Losses at the gene ends were 5 bases for V and 5 bases for J; bases not matched to a gene: 12. DNA for the CDR3: TGCGCCAGCAGCGGTAGCTGGACAGGTCAAAACGAGCAGTACTTC. Its protein product is CASSGSWTGQNEQYF.

The chain carries TRBV27 and TRBJ2-7; D gene ambiguous. Trimming took 5 bases from V and 6 from J, leaving 14 bases between them. The length of the CDR3 is 13 residues. Germline V gives CDR1 MNHEY, CDR2 SMNVEV (reference sequence). Written as DNA, the CDR3 is TGTGCCAGCAGTCCCGCGCAGTTCGCCGAGCAGTACTTC. This translates into CASSPAQFAEQYF.

The rearrangement links TRBV5-1 to TRBJ2-7, with 12 bases that match TRBD2. V lost 6 bases to trimming and J lost 7 bases; unmatched junction nucleotides: 8. The CDR3 has 14 amino acids. Germline lookup yields CDR1 SGHRS and CDR2 YFSETQ. The DNA of the CDR3 is TGCGCCAGCACCCTAGCGGGAGGGCCGGGGGAGCAGTACTTC. Translation gives CASTLAGGPGEQYF. The variable domain in full, with the rest retrieved from reference TRBV5-1 and TRBJ2-7, is KAGVTQTPRYLIKTRGQQVTLSCSPISGHRSVSWYQQTPGQGLQFLFEYFSETQRNKGNFPGRFSGRQFSNSRSEMNVSTLELGDSALYLCASTLAGGPGEQYFGPGTRLTVT.

V is TRBV6-5 and J is TRBJ2-2, with D unresolved. The germline V and J ends were trimmed by 6 bases and 3 bases, with 5 bases remaining between them. Germline V gives CDR1 MNHEY, CDR2 SVGAGI. This CDR3 is built from 12 residues. CDR3 DNA sequence: TGTGCCAGCAGCCCGTACACCGGGGAGCTGTTTTTT. This codes for CASSPYTGELFF.

The V and J genes are TRBV7-9 and TRBJ2-1; 8 nucleotides match TRBD2. With V trimmed by 5 bases and J by 6 bases, 6 bases remained unmatched. The CDR3 is 14 amino acids. CDR1 and CDR2 (germline): SEHNR, FQNEAQ (reference sequence). CDR3 residues: CASSPLAGSNEQFF. CDR3 coding DNA: TGTGCCAGCAGCCCCTTAGCGGGGAGCAATGAGCAGTTCTTC.

This chain joins TRBV9 and TRBJ2-2; 8 bases match TRBD2. J lost 0 bases, V lost 0 bases, and 1 base had no gene match. This CDR3 has 16 residues. Germline CDR1 SGDLS, CDR2 YYNGEE. The CDR3 sequence: CASSVGTSPNTGELFF. CDR3 nucleotides: TGTGCCAGCAGCGTAGGGACTAGCCCGAACACCGGGGAGCTGTTTTTT.